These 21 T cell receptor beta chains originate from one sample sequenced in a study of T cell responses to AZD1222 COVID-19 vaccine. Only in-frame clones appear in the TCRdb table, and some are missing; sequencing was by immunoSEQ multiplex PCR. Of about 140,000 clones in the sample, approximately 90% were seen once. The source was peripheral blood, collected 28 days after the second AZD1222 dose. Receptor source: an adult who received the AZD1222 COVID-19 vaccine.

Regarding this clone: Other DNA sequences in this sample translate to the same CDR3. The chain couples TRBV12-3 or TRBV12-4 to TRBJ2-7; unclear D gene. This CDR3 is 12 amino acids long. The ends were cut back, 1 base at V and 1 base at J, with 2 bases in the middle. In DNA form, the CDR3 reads TGTGCCAGCAGTTTAGGGTCCTACGAGCAGTACTTC. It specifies CASSLGSYEQYF.

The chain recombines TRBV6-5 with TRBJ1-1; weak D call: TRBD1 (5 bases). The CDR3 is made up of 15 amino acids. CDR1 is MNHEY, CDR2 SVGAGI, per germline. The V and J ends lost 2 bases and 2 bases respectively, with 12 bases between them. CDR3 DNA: TGTGCCAGCAGTTACCAGATTACAGGAAACACTGAAGCTTTCTTT. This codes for CASSYQITGNTEAFF.

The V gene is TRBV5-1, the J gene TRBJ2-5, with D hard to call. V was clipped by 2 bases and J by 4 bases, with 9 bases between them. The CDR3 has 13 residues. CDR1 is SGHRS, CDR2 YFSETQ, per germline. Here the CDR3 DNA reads TGCGCCAGCAGCTTCGGCATAGGAGAGACCCAGTACTTC. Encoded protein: CASSFGIGETQYF.

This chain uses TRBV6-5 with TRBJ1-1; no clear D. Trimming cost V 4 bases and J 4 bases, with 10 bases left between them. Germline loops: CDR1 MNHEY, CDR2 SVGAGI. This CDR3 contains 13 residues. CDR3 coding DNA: TGTGCCAGCAGTTCAAGGTCAAGCACTGAAGCTTTCTTT. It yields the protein CASSSRSSTEAFF.

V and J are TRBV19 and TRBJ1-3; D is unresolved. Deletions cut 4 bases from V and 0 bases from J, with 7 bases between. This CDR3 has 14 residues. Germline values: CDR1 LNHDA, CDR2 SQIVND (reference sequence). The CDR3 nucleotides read TGTGCCAGTAGTAGGACTTCCTCTGGAAACACCATATATTTT. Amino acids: CASSRTSSGNTIYF.

This CDR3 is CASSLNDGTDNSPLHF. CDR3 sequence (DNA): TGCGCCAGCAGCCTAAATGACGGGACGGATAATTCACCCCTCCACTTT. V is TRBV5-1 and J is TRBJ1-6, with D perhaps TRBD1 (5 bases). The germline CDR1 and CDR2 sequences are SGHRS and YFSETQ. The CDR3 spans 16 residues. Trimming took off 4 bases at V and 5 bases at J, with 16 bases between the two ends.

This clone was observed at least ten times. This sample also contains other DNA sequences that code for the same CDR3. CDR3: CASSPGGRSNTEAFF. For the CDR3, the DNA is TGTGCCAGCAGCCCAGGTGGACGGTCGAACACTGAAGCTTTCTTT. The rearrangement uses TRBV7-8 and TRBJ1-1; D is ambiguous. CDR1 SGHVS and CDR2 FQNEAQ come from the germline V gene. The CDR3 has 15 amino acids. The V end lost 5 bases, the J end lost 1 base, and 14 bases lay between the germline ends.

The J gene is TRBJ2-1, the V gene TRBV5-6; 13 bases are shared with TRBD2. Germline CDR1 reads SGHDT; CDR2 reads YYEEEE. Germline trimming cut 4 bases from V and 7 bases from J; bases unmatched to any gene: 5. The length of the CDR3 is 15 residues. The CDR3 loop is CASSKGLAGYNEQFF. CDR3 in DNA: TGTGCCAGCAGCAAGGGACTAGCGGGATATAATGAGCAGTTCTTC.

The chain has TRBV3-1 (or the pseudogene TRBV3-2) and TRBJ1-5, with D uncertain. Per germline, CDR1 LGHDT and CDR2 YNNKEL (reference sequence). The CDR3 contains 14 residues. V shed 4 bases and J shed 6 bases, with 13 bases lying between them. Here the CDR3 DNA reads TGTGCCAGCAGCCTAACTTTGGGAGGTCAGCCCCAGCATTTT. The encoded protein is CASSLTLGGQPQHF.

The CDR3 DNA reads TGTGCCAACAAACCCCCGGACCCCGGGGAGACCCAGTACTTC. Encoded protein: CANKPPDPGETQYF. The chain couples TRBV7-9 to TRBJ2-5; unclear D gene. The CDR3 length is 14 residues. Per the germline V gene, CDR1 is SEHNR and CDR2 is FQNEAQ (reference sequence). V lost 10 bases and J lost 5, with 20 bases in between.

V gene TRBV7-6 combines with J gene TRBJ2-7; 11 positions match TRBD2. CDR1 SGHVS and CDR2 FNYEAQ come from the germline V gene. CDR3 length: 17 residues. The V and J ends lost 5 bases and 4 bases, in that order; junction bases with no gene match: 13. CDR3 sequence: CASSRTTSGSYPYEQYF. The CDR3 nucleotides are TGTGCCAGCAGCCGAACTACTAGCGGGAGTTACCCTTACGAGCAGTACTTC.

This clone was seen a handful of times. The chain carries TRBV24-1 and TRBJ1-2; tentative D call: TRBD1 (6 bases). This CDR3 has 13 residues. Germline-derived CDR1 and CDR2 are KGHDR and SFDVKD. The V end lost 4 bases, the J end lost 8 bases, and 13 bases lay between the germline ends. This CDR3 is CATSDPAGEGYTF. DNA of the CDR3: TGTGCCACCAGTGACCCAGCAGGGGAAGGCTACACCTTC.

As DNA, the CDR3 is TGTGCCAGCAGTTACGAGGGTGGCAGGACAAACACTGAAGCTTTCTTT. As protein: CASSYEGGRTNTEAFF. The chain carries TRBV6-5 and TRBJ1-1; D may be TRBD1 (5 bases). The V end was cut by 2 bases, the J end by 2 bases, with 15 bases between. The CDR3 loop spans 16 amino acids. Germline V CDR1 and CDR2: MNHEY, SVGAGI.

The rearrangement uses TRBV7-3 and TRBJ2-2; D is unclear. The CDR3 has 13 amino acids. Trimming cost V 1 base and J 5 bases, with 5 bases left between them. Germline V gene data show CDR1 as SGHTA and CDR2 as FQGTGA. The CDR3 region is CASSLSVTGELFF. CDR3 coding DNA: TGTGCCAGCAGCTTAAGCGTAACCGGGGAGCTGTTTTTT.

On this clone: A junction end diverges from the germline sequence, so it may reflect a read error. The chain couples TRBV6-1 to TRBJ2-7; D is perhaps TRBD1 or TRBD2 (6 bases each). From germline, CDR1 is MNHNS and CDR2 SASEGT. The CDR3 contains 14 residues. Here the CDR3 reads CASREGGTSYEQYF. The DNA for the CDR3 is TGTGCCAGCAGAGAAGGGGGGACCTCCTACGAGCAGTACTTC.

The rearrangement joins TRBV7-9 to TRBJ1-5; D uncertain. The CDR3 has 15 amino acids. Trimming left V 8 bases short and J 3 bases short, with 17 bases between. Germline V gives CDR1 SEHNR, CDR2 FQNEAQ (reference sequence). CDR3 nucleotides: TGTGCCAGCCAGCAAGGCGGGCCCTACAATCAGCCCCAGCATTTT. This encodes CASQQGGPYNQPQHF. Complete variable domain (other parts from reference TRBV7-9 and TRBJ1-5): DTGVSQNPRHKITKRGQNVTFRCDPISEHNRLYWYRQTLGQGPEFLTYFQNEAQLEKSRLLSDRFSAERPKGSFSTLEIQRTEQGDSAMYLCASQQGGPYNQPQHFGDGTRLSIL.

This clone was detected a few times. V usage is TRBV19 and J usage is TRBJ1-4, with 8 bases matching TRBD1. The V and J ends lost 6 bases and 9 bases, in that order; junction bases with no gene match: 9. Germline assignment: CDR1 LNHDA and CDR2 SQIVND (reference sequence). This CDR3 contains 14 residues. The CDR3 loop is CASRPERRGQKLFF. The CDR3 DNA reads TGTGCCAGTAGGCCGGAGCGCAGGGGGCAAAAACTGTTTTTT.

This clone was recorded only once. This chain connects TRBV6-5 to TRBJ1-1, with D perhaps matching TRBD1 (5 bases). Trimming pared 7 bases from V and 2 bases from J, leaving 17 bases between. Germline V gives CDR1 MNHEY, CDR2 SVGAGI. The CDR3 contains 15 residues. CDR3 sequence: CASTPGGAINTEAFF. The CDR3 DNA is TGTGCCAGCACCCCTGGTGGGGCGATAAACACTGAAGCTTTCTTT.

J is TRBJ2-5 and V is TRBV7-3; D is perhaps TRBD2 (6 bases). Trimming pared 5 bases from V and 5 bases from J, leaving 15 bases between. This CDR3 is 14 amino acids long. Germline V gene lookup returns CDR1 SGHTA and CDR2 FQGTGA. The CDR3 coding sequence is TGTGCCAGCAGCCCGCATAGCGGAGGGGAGACCCAGTACTTC. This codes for CASSPHSGGETQYF.

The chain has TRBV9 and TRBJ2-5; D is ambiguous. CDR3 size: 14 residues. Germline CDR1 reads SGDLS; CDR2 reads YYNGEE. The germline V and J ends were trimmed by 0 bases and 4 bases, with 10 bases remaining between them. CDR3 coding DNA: TGTGCCAGCAGCGTAGATCCCTACGGAGAGACCCAGTACTTC. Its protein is CASSVDPYGETQYF.

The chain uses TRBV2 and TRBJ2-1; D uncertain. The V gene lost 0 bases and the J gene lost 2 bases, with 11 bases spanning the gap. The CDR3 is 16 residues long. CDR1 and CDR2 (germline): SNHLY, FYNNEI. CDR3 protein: CASSEAFETPYNEQFF. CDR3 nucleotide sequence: TGTGCCAGCAGTGAAGCCTTTGAGACTCCCTACAATGAGCAGTTCTTC.